The sequence of this T cell receptor beta chain was determined in a study of cytotoxic CD8 clonotypes in ibrutinib-treated CLL. Study details: Recorded responses included around 25 partial and 2 complete; following median approximately six years, approximately 14 stayed remitted and roughly 12 progressed. The sample average was about 270,000 productive templates and tens of thousands of productive rearrangements.

TCRdb's table, derived via immunoSEQ multiplex PCR, lists solely in-frame clones and lacks some. The table includes roughly 250,000 clones, less than 75% detected once. General observations from the study: Exceeding age-matched healthy donors, baseline clonality also tracked the counts of circulating CD8+ T cells. Clonality was elevated at ibrutinib response and had returned toward baseline at progression.

This CDR3 comprises 15 residues. Germline assignment: CDR1 MNHNS and CDR2 SASEGT. Trimming at V came to 4 bases and at J to 6 bases, leaving 7 bases not matched to a gene. With respect to this clone: Its antigen is not known.

Specimen: PBMCs, collected after 24 months of ibrutinib treatment. The rearrangement uses TRBV6-1 and TRBJ2-1; 9 bases are a match to TRBD2. The TCR sequence derives from a human donor with chronic lymphocytic leukemia. Written as DNA, the CDR3 is TGTGCCAGCAGTGCCGGGACTAGCCGGACCAATGAGCAGTTCTTC. It is translated as CASSAGTSRTNEQFF.